The 2 T cell receptor beta chains below all came from one sample that was sequenced in a study of T-cell reconstitution after alpha-beta-depleted transplantation in children listed by TCRdb under 2016. Libraries were constructed by PCR. For sequencing, an Illumina HiSeq 2500 was employed. Molecular barcoding was employed in the preparation of TCR libraries, with unique molecular identifiers being used to normalize TCRbeta repertoire quantification. The raw public reads went through TCRdb reprocessing: fastp at Q25, MiXCR clone calling, in-frame beta chains kept. Rows with one shared CDR3 protein collapse into an entry with the most common genes and DNA. For this sample the table gives about 300,000 distinct CDR3 sequences, of which around 10% were detected only once. The ten top clones hold 7% to 9.5% of the sample. The meaning of the sample's treatment or condition label: allogeneic hematopoietic cell transplantation with graft depleted of TCRalphabeta T cells and CD19 B cells.

The sequences come from PBMCs, collected before TCRalphabeta/CD19-depleted stem cell transplant. The receptors stem from a boy less than two years old with acute myeloid leukemia, due to receive a stem cell transplant.

This clonotype was seen ten or more times. The chain employs TRBV7-6 and TRBJ2-7, with 8 bases matching TRBD2. The CDR3 is 16 amino acids. Germline-derived CDR1 and CDR2 are SGHVS and FNYEAQ. The trim removed 4 bases at V and 0 bases at J, leaving 8 bases unmatched. CDR3 coding DNA: TGTGCCAGCAGCTCAACTAGGAGCGGGAGCTCCTACGAGCAGTACTTC. Residues: CASSSTRSGSSYEQYF.

This clonotype was observed many times. The chain links TRBV28 to TRBJ1-5, with 7 bases matching TRBD1. This CDR3 has 15 amino acids. Germline CDR1 MDHEN, CDR2 SYDVKM. Trimming took 1 base from V and 5 from J; bases not matched to a gene: 5. CDR3 in DNA: TGTGCCAGCAGTTTATTGGACAGGATCTATCAGCCCCAGCATTTT. Protein sequence: CASSLLDRIYQPQHF.